This T cell receptor beta chain was observed in a study of T cell responses to AZD1222 COVID-19 vaccine (dated by TCRdb to the early 2020s). About the full investigation: TCR sequencing covered 233 trial participants: 207 given two doses of AZD1222 and about 26 given two doses of MenACWY control vaccine. Trial participants were enrolled by age into 18-55, 56-69 and 70-plus year subgroups, with 148, 28 and 57 TCR-sequenced participants respectively. What the research found in general, with its limitations: The vaccine-associated CD4 TCRs covered the entire spike protein, and the dominant responses fell in regions 160-218 and 743-854. Because no day 14 peak-response samples were available, repertoires were characterized only after the peak T cell response. Conclusions about previously exposed vaccinees are limited, since just five to seven AZD1222 recipients were seropositive for SARS-CoV-2 at baseline. In the small 56-69-year group, the increase in depth fell short of significance, most likely because of low power. Nearly half of unique spike-specific TCRs reportedly recognized epitopes outside regions mutated in the B.1.351 and B.1.1.7 variants. Participants were mostly white British and included more females than males, and it was suggested by the authors that clonal diversity may have been underestimated. Spike-specific TCR breadth and depth rose significantly after two AZD1222 doses compared with day 0 and with MenACWY recipients.

The label giving this sample's time point can be read as: about 28 days (+/-7) after the second vaccine dose. AZD1222 recipients given second doses at about 4 weeks or at about 12 weeks were pooled, since spike-specific TCR depth and breadth were not found to differ between the two schedules. Vaccinee samples were obtained from the UK trials COV001 and COV002, which included a single-blind randomized controlled phase 2/3 trial of AZD1222 (ChAdOx1 nCoV-19) in healthy adults. For TCRbeta chain sequencing, PBMC samples from trial participants were taken at day 0 and at day 28 after the second dose. The CDR3, cysteine through phenylalanine, is 14 amino acids long. Left in the record is the CDR3 DNA by itself, 42 bases read in frame from the first base. Looking up the germline V gene yields CDR1 SGHRS and CDR2 YFSETQ. V and J are trimmed by 3 bases and 2 bases, and the gene matches miss 5 bases of the junction.

The CDR3 regions of human TCRbeta chains were analyzed by immunosequencing. The authors' analysis ran thus. Repertoire TCRs were checked for matches against a reference library of SARS-CoV-2-specific TCRs that had been generated using the MIRA antigen-specificity platform. Breadth was defined as the fraction of unique TCRs that were SARS-CoV-2-associated, and depth was defined as the fraction of total T cells that were SARS-CoV-2-associated. Using the MIRA data, each spike-specific TCR was assigned both to the spike region to which the TCR was reactive and to a CD4 or CD8 class. Log10-transformed breadth and depth values were compared by one-way ANOVA with Sidak's multiple comparisons tests. The clones in this table, taken by TCRdb from immuneACCESS, are in-frame only. Not every clone is retained; where verified, under half of the shortfall comes from an unresolved V gene, and the cause of the rest is unknown. V, J and clone size derive from that table, while D and trimming were established from the DNA sequence. This sample is represented by 150,000 or so clones; approximately 93% of them were singletons. The ten largest clones capture more than 0.9% of the sample.

As concerns this clone: The specificity of this receptor is unknown. No quality values exist for individual bases; no much larger clone is one base distant.

The chain uses TRBV5-1 and TRBJ2-7; 7 bases in the middle match TRBD2. The source is an adult who received the AZD1222 COVID-19 vaccine. The starting material was peripheral blood, obtained 28 days after the second AZD1222 dose. The CDR3 amino acid sequence is: CASSWGGNAYEQYF. At the DNA level, the sequence is TGCGCCAGCAGCTGGGGAGGGAATGCCTACGAGCAGTACTTC.